A selection of T cell receptor beta chains follows, all from one sample in a study of CD8 T cells in ankylosing spondylitis. From the 5' RACE reads, TCRdb called clonotypes with MiXCR, one entry per CDR3 protein. The sample lists some 240,000 distinct CDR3 sequences, 20% to 30% occurring once. The sample consisted of blood, either unsorted or a sorted T cell fraction (not recorded which). The source of these receptors is a male donor with ankylosing spondylitis or in good health (not recorded which). Each CDR3 is given with its conserved first and last residue. Each record gives: D gene, V gene, clone size, J gene, CDR3 protein, CDR3 DNA. D genes are given only for firm matches. The size of a clone is reported for some rows only, either as once, few or many, or as a class for expanded clones.

TRBD2	TRBV12-3/TRBV12-4	-	TRBJ2-5	CASSFGLARETQYF	TGTGCCAGCAGTTTCGGACTAGCGCGAGAGACCCAGTACTTC
-	TRBV24-1	-	TRBJ2-3	CATSDLWGSTDTQYF	TGTGCCACCAGTGATTTATGGGGGAGTACAGATACGCAGTATTTT
TRBD1	TRBV2	-	TRBJ2-3	CASSEGDRTDTQYF	TGTGCCAGCAGTGAAGGGGACAGGACAGATACGCAGTATTTT
-	TRBV5-1	-	TRBJ1-1	CASSLRGGENTEAFF	TGCGCCAGCAGCTTACGGGGGGGGGAGAACACTGAAGCTTTCTTT
TRBD1	TRBV10-1	-	TRBJ2-3	CASSEGQGAFDTQYF	TGCGCCAGCAGTGAGGGACAGGGGGCCTTTGATACGCAGTATTTT
-	TRBV27	many	TRBJ2-7	CASSFTHLEGSYEQYF	TGTGCCAGCAGTTTTACGCACTTAGAGGGATCTTACGAGCAGTACTTC
TRBD2	TRBV24-1	few	TRBJ2-1	CATSDTTSGGNNEQFF	TGTGCCACCAGTGATACCACTAGCGGGGGGAACAATGAGCAGTTCTTC
TRBD2	TRBV23-1	few	TRBJ2-1	CASSQSFERGGFNEQFF	TGCGCCAGCAGTCAATCATTTGAGCGGGGGGGCTTCAATGAGCAGTTCTTC
TRBD2	TRBV20-1	few	TRBJ2-4	CSARLGGGADIQYF	TGCAGTGCTAGGTTGGGCGGGGGGGCTGACATTCAGTACTTC
-	TRBV20-1	many	TRBJ2-7	CSATLRGYEQYF	TGCAGTGCTACGCTGCGGGGATACGAGCAGTACTTC
-	TRBV20-1	few	TRBJ2-7	CSARDRFYEQYF	TGCAGTGCTAGAGACAGATTCTACGAGCAGTACTTC
-	TRBV20-1	few	TRBJ2-5	CSADVGETQYF	TGCAGTGCGGATGTGGGGGAGACCCAGTACTTC
-	TRBV20-1	many	TRBJ1-3	CSATGPGSGNTIYF	TGCAGTGCGACTGGCCCGGGTAGTGGAAACACCATATATTTT
-	TRBV5-1	many	TRBJ2-5	CASSLGGIQETQYF	TGTGCCAGCAGTCTAGGAGGAATCCAAGAGACCCAGTACTTC
-	TRBV12-3/TRBV12-4	many	TRBJ2-7	CASSLDRNQLPYEQYF	TGTGCCAGCAGTTTAGACAGGAACCAGCTCCCCTACGAGCAGTACTTC
-	TRBV6-1	few	TRBJ2-5	CASSEGVSKETQYF	TGTGCCAGCAGTGAAGGCGTCAGTAAAGAGACCCAGTACTTC
-	TRBV29-1	many	TRBJ1-5	CSVRGPWGQPQHF	TGCAGCGTGAGAGGTCCATGGGGTCAGCCCCAGCATTTT
-	TRBV29-1	many	TRBJ2-7	CSVEVGTGVGEQYF	TGCAGCGTTGAAGTGGGGACGGGTGTCGGCGAGCAGTACTTC
TRBD1	TRBV12-3/TRBV12-4	few	TRBJ2-1	CASSLLHRGYNEQFF	TGTGCCAGCAGTTTATTGCACAGGGGGTACAATGAGCAGTTCTTC
TRBD2	TRBV6-5	many	TRBJ2-1	CASGGRYNEQFF	TGTGCTAGCGGGGGGCGGTACAATGAGCAGTTCTTC
TRBD2	TRBV20-1	many	TRBJ2-7	CSARVHGRGASYEQYF	TGCAGTGCTAGAGTGCACGGGCGGGGGGCCTCCTACGAGCAGTACTTC
-	TRBV29-1	few	TRBJ2-7	CSVDRGPYEQYF	TGCAGCGTTGACAGGGGCCCCTACGAGCAGTACTTC
-	TRBV12-3/TRBV12-4	many	TRBJ2-1	CASSSGISSYNEQFF	TGTGCCAGCAGTTCCGGGATTAGCTCCTACAATGAGCAGTTCTTC
TRBD1	TRBV24-1	few	TRBJ2-7	CATRLQGAGEQYF	TGTGCCACCAGGCTACAGGGGGCTGGAGAGCAGTACTTC
TRBD2	TRBV2	once	TRBJ2-1	CASSRLAGIGNEQFF	TGTGCCAGCAGTAGACTAGCGGGGATTGGGAATGAGCAGTTCTTC
TRBD2	TRBV10-3	-	TRBJ2-1	CAISSLSGPYNEQFF	TGTGCCATCAGCAGCCTTAGCGGGCCCTACAATGAGCAGTTCTTC
-	TRBV4-1	few	TRBJ1-5	CASSQDGRDQPQHF	TGCGCCAGCAGCCAAGACGGGAGGGATCAGCCCCAGCATTTT
-	TRBV7-8	-	TRBJ2-5	CASSLAQGTETQYF	TGTGCCAGCAGCTTAGCGCAGGGTACAGAGACCCAGTACTTC
TRBD1	TRBV20-1	many	TRBJ1-6	CSARDRSGSPLHF	TGCAGTGCTCGGGACAGGAGCGGTTCACCCCTCCACTTT
-	TRBV18	-	TRBJ1-5	CASSLQGYSNQPQHF	TGTGCCAGCTCGCTACAGGGATATAGCAATCAGCCCCAGCATTTT
-	TRBV3-1	-	TRBJ1-2	CASSQEVGTKVGYTF	TGTGCCAGCAGCCAAGAGGTCGGTACGAAGGTTGGCTACACCTTC
TRBD1	TRBV4-2	many	TRBJ1-4	CASSQDRDRGNEKLFF	TGTGCCAGCAGCCAAGACCGGGACAGGGGGAATGAAAAACTGTTTTTT
-	TRBV5-8	-	TRBJ2-7	CASSLGTITYEQYF	TGTGCCAGCAGCTTGGGAACGATAACCTACGAGCAGTACTTC
TRBD2	TRBV10-3	many	TRBJ2-1	CAISTTLAGDNEQFF	TGTGCCATCAGCACAACGTTAGCGGGGGACAATGAGCAGTTCTTC
TRBD1	TRBV20-1	-	TRBJ2-6	CSAWAGTGATSGANVLTF	TGCAGTGCTTGGGCCGGGACAGGGGCGACCTCTGGGGCCAACGTCCTGACTTTC
TRBD2	TRBV20-1	many	TRBJ2-5	CSASVATSGEGTQYF	TGCAGTGCTAGTGTAGCGACTAGCGGGGAGGGGACCCAGTACTTC
TRBD2	TRBV20-1	few	TRBJ2-1	CSARGGGGAVRSYNEQFF	TGCAGTGCTAGAGGGGGCGGGGGGGCTGTTCGGTCCTACAATGAGCAGTTCTTC
-	TRBV18	few	TRBJ2-2	CASSPLFTANTGELFF	TGTGCCAGCTCACCATTATTCACAGCGAACACCGGGGAGCTGTTTTTT
-	TRBV20-1	many	TRBJ1-2	CSARGPRGYTF	TGCAGTGCTAGAGGTCCGCGGGGCTACACCTTC
-	TRBV20-1	many	TRBJ2-1	CSVSQGSDEQFF	TGCAGTGTATCCCAGGGTAGCGATGAGCAGTTCTTC
-	TRBV20-1	many	TRBJ2-7	CSARSGRGYEQYF	TGCAGTGCTAGATCTGGCAGGGGCTACGAGCAGTACTTC
TRBD1	TRBV16	-	TRBJ1-5	CASNPTREGQDSNQPQHF	TGTGCCAGCAACCCTACTCGGGAGGGACAGGATAGCAATCAGCCCCAGCATTTT
-	TRBV20-1	-	TRBJ2-3	CSAFRPRGNTDTQYF	TGCAGTGCTTTCCGCCCTCGGGGGAACACAGATACGCAGTATTTT
TRBD2	TRBV20-1	-	TRBJ2-5	CSASHPPSGQETQYF	TGCAGTGCTAGTCACCCCCCTAGCGGCCAAGAGACCCAGTACTTC
-	TRBV20-1	few	TRBJ1-4	CSASDQGPNEKLFF	TGCAGTGCTAGTGATCAGGGTCCTAATGAAAAACTGTTTTTT
TRBD2	TRBV7-6	many	TRBJ2-1	CASSYSGVPNEQFF	TGTGCCAGCAGCTATAGCGGGGTCCCAAATGAGCAGTTCTTC
TRBD2	TRBV20-1	few	TRBJ2-3	CSAKTGLASDTQYF	TGCAGTGCAAAGACGGGACTAGCATCAGATACGCAGTATTTT
-	TRBV12-3/TRBV12-4	many	TRBJ2-3	CASSAAGADTQYF	TGTGCCAGCAGTGCGGCAGGGGCAGATACGCAGTATTTT
-	TRBV2	few	TRBJ2-1	CASAGYNEQFF	TGTGCCAGCGCGGGCTACAATGAGCAGTTCTTC
TRBD2	TRBV12-5	once	TRBJ2-5	CASGTNQGTSGRATQYF	TGTGCTAGTGGAACCAATCAGGGGACTAGCGGCCGGGCGACCCAGTACTTC
TRBD1	TRBV6-1	many	TRBJ1-5	CASSQAIPDRAGNQPQHF	TGTGCCAGCAGTCAAGCAATACCCGACAGGGCCGGCAATCAGCCCCAGCATTTT
-	TRBV29-1	-	TRBJ2-5	CSVEIRGETQYF	TGCAGCGTTGAAATCCGGGGGGAGACCCAGTACTTC
-	TRBV6-1	-	TRBJ2-1	CASAPGVQYNEQFF	TGTGCCAGCGCACCCGGGGTACAATACAATGAGCAGTTCTTC